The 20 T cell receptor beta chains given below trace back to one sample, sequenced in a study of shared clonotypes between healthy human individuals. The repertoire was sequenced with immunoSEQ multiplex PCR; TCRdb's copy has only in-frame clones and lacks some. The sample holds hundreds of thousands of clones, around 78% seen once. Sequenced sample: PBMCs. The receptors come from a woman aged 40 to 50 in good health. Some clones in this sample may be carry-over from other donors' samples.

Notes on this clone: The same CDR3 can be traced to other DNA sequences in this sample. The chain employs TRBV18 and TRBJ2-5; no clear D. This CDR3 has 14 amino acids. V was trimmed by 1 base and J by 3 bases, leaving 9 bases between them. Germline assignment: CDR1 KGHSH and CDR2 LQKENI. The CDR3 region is CASSPRVGEETQYF. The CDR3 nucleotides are TGTGCCAGCTCACCACGTGTCGGCGAAGAGACCCAGTACTTC.

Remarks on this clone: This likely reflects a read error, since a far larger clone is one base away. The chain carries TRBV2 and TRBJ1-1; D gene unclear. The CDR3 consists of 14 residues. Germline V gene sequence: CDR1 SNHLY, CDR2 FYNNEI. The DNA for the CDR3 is TGTGCCAGCAATGAAGCTGTAAAACTGACTGAAGCTTTCTTT. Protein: CASNEAVKLTEAFF.

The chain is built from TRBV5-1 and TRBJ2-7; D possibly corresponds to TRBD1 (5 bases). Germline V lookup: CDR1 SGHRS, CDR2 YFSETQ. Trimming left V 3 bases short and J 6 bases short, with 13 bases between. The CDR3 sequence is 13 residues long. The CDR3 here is CASSSTTGTEQYF. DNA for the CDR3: TGCGCCAGCAGCTCTACCACAGGAACCGAGCAGTACTTC. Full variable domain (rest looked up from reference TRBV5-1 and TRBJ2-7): KAGVTQTPRYLIKTRGQQVTLSCSPISGHRSVSWYQQTPGQGLQFLFEYFSETQRNKGNFPGRFSGRQFSNSRSEMNVSTLELGDSALYLCASSSTTGTEQYFGPGTRLTVT.

The CDR3 spells CAISPGTSGSHHLYNEQFF. CDR3 bases: TGTGCCATCAGCCCCGGGACTAGCGGGAGTCATCACCTCTACAATGAGCAGTTCTTC. The chain employs TRBV10-3 and TRBJ2-1, with 14 bases identical to TRBD2. The length of the CDR3 is 19 residues. Germline CDR1 ENHRY, CDR2 SYGVKD. V shed 6 bases, J shed 3 bases, and the junction held 13 bases outside the gene matches.

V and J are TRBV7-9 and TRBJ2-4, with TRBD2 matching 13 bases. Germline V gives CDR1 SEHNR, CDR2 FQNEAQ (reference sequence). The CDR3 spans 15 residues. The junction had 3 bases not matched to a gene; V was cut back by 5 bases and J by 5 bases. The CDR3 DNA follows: TGTGCCAGCAGCCCGGGACTAGCGGGACAAAACATTCAGTACTTC. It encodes CASSPGLAGQNIQYF.

In nucleotides, the CDR3 is TGTGCCAGCTCACCAGGAGAGGGGGGGCAGTACTTC. Translated: CASSPGEGGQYF. The genes are TRBV18 and TRBJ2-7; D could derive from TRBD1 or TRBD2 (6 bases each). V lost 2 bases, J lost 9 bases, and 11 bases lay in between. The CDR3 spans 12 residues. Germline CDR1 KGHSH, CDR2 LQKENI.

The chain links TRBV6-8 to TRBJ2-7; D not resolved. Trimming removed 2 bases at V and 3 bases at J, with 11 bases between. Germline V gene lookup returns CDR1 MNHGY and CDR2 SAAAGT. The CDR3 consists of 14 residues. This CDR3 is CASSYLPTLYEQYF. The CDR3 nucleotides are TGTGCCAGCAGTTACCTTCCGACCCTCTACGAGCAGTACTTC.

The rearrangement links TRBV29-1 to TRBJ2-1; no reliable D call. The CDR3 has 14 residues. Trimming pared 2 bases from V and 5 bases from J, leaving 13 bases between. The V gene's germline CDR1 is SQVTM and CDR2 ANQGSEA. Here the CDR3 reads CSVESFWRHNEQFF. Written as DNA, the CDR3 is TGCAGCGTTGAATCATTTTGGAGACACAATGAGCAGTTCTTC.

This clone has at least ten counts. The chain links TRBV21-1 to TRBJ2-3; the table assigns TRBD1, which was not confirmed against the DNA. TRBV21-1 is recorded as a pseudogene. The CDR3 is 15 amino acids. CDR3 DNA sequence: TGTGCCAGCAGCAAGGAGGGGACAGGCCCAGATACGCAGTATTTT. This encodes CASSKEGTGPDTQYF.

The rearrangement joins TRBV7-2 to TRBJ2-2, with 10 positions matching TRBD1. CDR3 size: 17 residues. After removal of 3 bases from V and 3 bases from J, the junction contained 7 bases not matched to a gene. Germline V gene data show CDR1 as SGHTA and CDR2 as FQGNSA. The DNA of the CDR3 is TGTGCCAGCAGCTTTCCCCGGGACAGGGGAGACACCGGGGAGCTGTTTTTT. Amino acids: CASSFPRDRGDTGELFF. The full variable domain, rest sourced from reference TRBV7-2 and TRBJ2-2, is GAGVSQSPSNKVTEKGKDVELRCDPISGHTALYWYRQSLGQGLEFLIYFQGNSAPDKSGLPSDRFSAERTGGSVSTLTIQRTQQEDSAVYLCASSFPRDRGDTGELFFGEGSRLTVL.

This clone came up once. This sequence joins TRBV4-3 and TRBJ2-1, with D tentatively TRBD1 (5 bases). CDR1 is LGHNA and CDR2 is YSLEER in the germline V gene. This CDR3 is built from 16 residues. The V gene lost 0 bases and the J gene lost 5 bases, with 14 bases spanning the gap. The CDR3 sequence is CASSQERAQGDNEQFF. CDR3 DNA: TGCGCCAGCAGCCAAGAAAGGGCCCAGGGCGACAATGAGCAGTTCTTC.

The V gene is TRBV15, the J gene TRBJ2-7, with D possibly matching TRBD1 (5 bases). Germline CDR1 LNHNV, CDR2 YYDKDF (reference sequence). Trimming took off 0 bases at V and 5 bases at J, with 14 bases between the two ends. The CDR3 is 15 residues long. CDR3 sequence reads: CATSRDRAVRDEQYF. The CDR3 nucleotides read TGTGCCACCAGCAGAGACAGGGCCGTAAGGGACGAGCAGTACTTC.

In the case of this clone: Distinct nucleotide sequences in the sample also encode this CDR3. The CDR3 protein is CASSLDPGEAFF. The CDR3 nucleotides read TGTGCCAGCAGCTTAGACCCGGGTGAAGCTTTCTTT. This rearrangement joins TRBV7-9 to TRBJ1-1; D remains ambiguous. CDR1 and CDR2 (germline): SEHNR, FQNEAQ (reference sequence). V lost 1 base and J lost 7, with 7 bases in between. This CDR3 spans 12 amino acids.

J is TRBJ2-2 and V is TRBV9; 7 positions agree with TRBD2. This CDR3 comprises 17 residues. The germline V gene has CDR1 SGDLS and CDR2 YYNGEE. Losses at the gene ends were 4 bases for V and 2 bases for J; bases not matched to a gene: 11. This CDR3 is CASSPRGTSTNTGELFF. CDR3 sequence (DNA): TGTGCCAGCAGCCCGCGGGGGACCTCCACAAACACCGGGGAGCTGTTTTTT. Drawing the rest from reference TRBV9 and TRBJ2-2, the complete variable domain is DSGVTQTPKHLITATGQRVTLRCSPRSGDLSVYWYQQSLDQGLQFLIQYYNGEERAKGNILERFSAQQFPDLHSELNLSSLELGDSALYFCASSPRGTSTNTGELFFGEGSRLTVL.

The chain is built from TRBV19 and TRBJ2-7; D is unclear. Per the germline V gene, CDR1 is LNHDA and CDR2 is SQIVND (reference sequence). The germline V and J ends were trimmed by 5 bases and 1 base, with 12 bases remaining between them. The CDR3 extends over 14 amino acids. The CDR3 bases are TGTGCCAGTAGTTCGGTGTCAGATTCCTACGAGCAGTACTTC. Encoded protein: CASSSVSDSYEQYF. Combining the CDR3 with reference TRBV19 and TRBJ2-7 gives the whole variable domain DGGITQSPKYLFRKEGQNVTLSCEQNLNHDAMYWYRQDPGQGLRLIYYSQIVNDFQKGDIAEGYSVSREKKESFPLTVTSAQKNPTAFYLCASSSVSDSYEQYFGPGTRLTVT.

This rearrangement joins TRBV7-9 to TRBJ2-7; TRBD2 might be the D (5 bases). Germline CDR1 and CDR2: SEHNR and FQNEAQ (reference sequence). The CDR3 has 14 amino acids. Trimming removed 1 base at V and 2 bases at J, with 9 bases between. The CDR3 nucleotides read TGTGCCAGCAGCTTAGGGCGGGCCCCCTACGAGCAGTACTTC. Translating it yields CASSLGRAPYEQYF.

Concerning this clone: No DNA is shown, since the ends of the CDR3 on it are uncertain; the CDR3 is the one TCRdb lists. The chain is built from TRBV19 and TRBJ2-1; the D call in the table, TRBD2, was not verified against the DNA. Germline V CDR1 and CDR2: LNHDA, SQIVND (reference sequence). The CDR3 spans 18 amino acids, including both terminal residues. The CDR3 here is CASTSDPDRGLARNEQFF.

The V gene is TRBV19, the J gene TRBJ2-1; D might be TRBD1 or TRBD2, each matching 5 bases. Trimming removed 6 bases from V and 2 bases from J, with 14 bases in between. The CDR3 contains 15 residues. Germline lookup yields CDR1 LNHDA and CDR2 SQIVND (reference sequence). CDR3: CASSGASPTYNEQFF. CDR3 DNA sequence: TGTGCCAGTAGCGGGGCCTCGCCCACCTACAATGAGCAGTTCTTC. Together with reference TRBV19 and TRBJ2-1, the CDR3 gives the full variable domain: DGGITQSPKYLFRKEGQNVTLSCEQNLNHDAMYWYRQDPGQGLRLIYYSQIVNDFQKGDIAEGYSVSREKKESFPLTVTSAQKNPTAFYLCASSGASPTYNEQFFGPGTRLTVL.

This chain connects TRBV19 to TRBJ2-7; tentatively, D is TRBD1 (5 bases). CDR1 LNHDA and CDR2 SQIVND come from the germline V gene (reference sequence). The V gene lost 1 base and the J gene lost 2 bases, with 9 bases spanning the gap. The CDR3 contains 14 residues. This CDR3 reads CASSIGQHTYEQYF. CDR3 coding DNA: TGTGCCAGTAGTATAGGACAGCACACCTACGAGCAGTACTTC.

This CDR3 reads CASSEPSRTDTQYF. CDR3 sequence (DNA): TGTGCCAGCAGTGAACCGTCGCGCACAGATACGCAGTATTTT. J is TRBJ2-3 and V is TRBV25-1, with no clear D. In germline, CDR1 is MGHDK, CDR2 SYGVNS. With 2 bases removed from V and 1 base from J, the gap between germline ends came to 7 bases. The CDR3 totals 14 residues. The entire variable domain, with the rest obtained from reference TRBV25-1 and TRBJ2-3, is as follows: EADIYQTPRYLVIGTGKKITLECSQTMGHDKMYWYQQDPGMELHLIHYSYGVNSTEKGDLSSESTVSRIRTEHFPLTLESARPSHTSQYLCASSEPSRTDTQYFGPGTRLTVL.